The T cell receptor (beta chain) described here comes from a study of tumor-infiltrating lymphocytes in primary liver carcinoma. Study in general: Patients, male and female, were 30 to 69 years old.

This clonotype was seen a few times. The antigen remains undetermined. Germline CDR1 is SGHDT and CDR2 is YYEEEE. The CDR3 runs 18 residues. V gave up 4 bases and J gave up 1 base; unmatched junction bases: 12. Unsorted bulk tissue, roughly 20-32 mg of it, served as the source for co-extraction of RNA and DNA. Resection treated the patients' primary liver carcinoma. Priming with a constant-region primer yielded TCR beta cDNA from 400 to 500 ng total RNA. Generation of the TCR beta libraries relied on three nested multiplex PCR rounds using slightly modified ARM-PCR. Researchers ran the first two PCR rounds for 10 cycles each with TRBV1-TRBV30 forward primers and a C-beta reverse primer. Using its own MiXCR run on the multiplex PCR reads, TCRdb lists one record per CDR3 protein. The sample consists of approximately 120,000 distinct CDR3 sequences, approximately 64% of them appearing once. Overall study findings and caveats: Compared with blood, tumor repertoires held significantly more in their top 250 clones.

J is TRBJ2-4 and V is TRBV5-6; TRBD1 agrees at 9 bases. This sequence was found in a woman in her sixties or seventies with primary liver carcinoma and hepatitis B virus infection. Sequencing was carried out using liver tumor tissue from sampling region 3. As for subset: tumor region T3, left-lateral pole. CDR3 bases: TGTGCCAGCAGCCCCCCCACTCGACAGGGGGGGGCCAAAAACATTCAGTACTTC. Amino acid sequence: CASSPPTRQGGAKNIQYF.